Shown below are 24 T cell receptor beta chains from a single sample sequenced in a study of cytotoxic CD8 clonotypes in ibrutinib-treated CLL. Repertoires were generated with immunoSEQ multiplex PCR, while TCRdb's copy carries only in-frame clones and drops some. This repertoire shows 110,000 to 150,000 clones, 79% found once; its top ten account for 9.5% to 15%. The sequences come from PBMCs, collected after 12 months of ibrutinib treatment. All receptors derive from a human donor with chronic lymphocytic leukemia.

The sample holds a few counts of this clone. The J gene is TRBJ1-1, the V gene TRBV14; D remains ambiguous. The germline V gene has CDR1 SGHDN and CDR2 FVKESK. This CDR3 spans 16 amino acids. V lost 0 bases to trimming and J lost 0 bases, with 11 bases between them. DNA for the CDR3: TGTGCCAGCAGCCAAGATTTCGACACTTTGAACACTGAAGCTTTCTTT. It encodes CASSQDFDTLNTEAFF.

The chain joins TRBV7-8 to TRBJ1-5, with 9 bases matching TRBD1. J was trimmed by 5 bases and V by 1 base; bases with no gene match: 3. CDR3 length: 15 residues. Germline CDR1 SGHVS, CDR2 FQNEAQ. CDR3 in amino acids: CASSLDRGLHQPQHF. CDR3 nucleotides: TGTGCCAGCAGCTTAGACAGGGGGCTTCATCAGCCCCAGCATTTT.

In DNA form, the CDR3 reads TGTGCCAGCAGCTTAGTATATGGGCCCGGGGAGCTGTTTTTT. This gives the protein CASSLVYGPGELFF. This sequence joins TRBV11-2 and TRBJ2-2; D unclear. The CDR3 spans 14 residues. Germline values: CDR1 SGHAT, CDR2 FQNNGV. The germline V and J ends were trimmed by 1 base and 6 bases, with 9 bases remaining between them. The full variable domain, in which reference TRBV11-2 and TRBJ2-2 provide the parts outside the CDR3, is EAGVAQSPRYKIIEKRQSVAFWCNPISGHATLYWYQQILGQGPKLLIQFQNNGVVDDSQLPKDRFSAERLKGVDSTLKIQPAKLEDSAVYLCASSLVYGPGELFFGEGSRLTVL.

V gene TRBV21-1 combines with J gene TRBJ2-7; TRBD2, as called in the table, went unchecked against the DNA. TRBV21-1 constitutes a pseudogene. The CDR3 sequence is 15 residues long. CDR3 DNA: TGTGCCAGCAGCAAAGTTCCGGGGAGCTCCTACGAGCAGTACTTC. This codes for CASSKVPGSSYEQYF.

The CDR3 region is CASSFGGNEQFF. CDR3 bases: TGTGCCAGCAGCTTCGGGGGCAATGAGCAGTTCTTC. J is TRBJ2-1 and V is TRBV11-3; D might be TRBD2 (6 bases). The CDR3 length is 12 residues. Trimming pared 3 bases from V and 6 bases from J, leaving 6 bases between. Looked up from germline, CDR1 is SGHNT and CDR2 is YENEEA.

The rearrangement joins TRBV27 to TRBJ2-7; D is undetermined. This CDR3 comprises 16 residues. Germline lookup yields CDR1 MNHEY and CDR2 SMNVEV (reference sequence). V lost 1 base, J lost 2 bases, and 15 bases lay in between. The CDR3 DNA is TGTGCCAGCAGTTTATGGGGTCGCAGACCAACCTACGAGCAGTACTTC. It codes for CASSLWGRRPTYEQYF.

The chain carries TRBV19 and TRBJ1-2, with TRBD1 as a possible D gene (6 bases). Looked up from germline, CDR1 is LNHDA and CDR2 is SQIVND (reference sequence). V lost 7 bases and J 5 bases, leaving 20 bases between the germline ends. The CDR3 runs 15 residues. CDR3: CASTGGPGKRYGYTF. CDR3 in DNA: TGTGCCAGTACCGGGGGGCCGGGGAAGAGGTATGGCTACACCTTC.

The chain couples TRBV2 to TRBJ1-2, with TRBD1 as a possible D gene (5 bases). This CDR3 is built from 16 residues. The ends were cut back, 2 bases at V and 5 bases at J, with 18 bases in the middle. Germline V CDR1 and CDR2: SNHLY, FYNNEI. This CDR3 is CASSEPLGAVGYGYTF. Here the CDR3 DNA reads TGTGCCAGCAGTGAACCCCTAGGGGCGGTGGGATATGGCTACACCTTC.

V usage is TRBV9 and J usage is TRBJ2-1, with 13 bases that match TRBD2. The CDR3 has 19 amino acids. The junction had 7 bases not matched to a gene; V was cut back by 0 bases and J by 1 base. Looked up from germline, CDR1 is SGDLS and CDR2 is YYNGEE. The CDR3 DNA sequence: TGTGCCAGCAGCGTAGAACTAGCGGGAGGGCCTCGGTCCTACAATGAGCAGTTCTTC. Translated: CASSVELAGGPRSYNEQFF.

This clone came up a few times. J is TRBJ2-2 and V is TRBV11-3; 8 nucleotides agree with TRBD2. The CDR3 runs 15 residues. Germline V gene sequence: CDR1 SGHNT, CDR2 YENEEA. Trimming removed 5 bases from V and 4 bases from J; junction bases left unmatched: 6. Here the CDR3 reads CASSETSAATGELFF. The CDR3 DNA sequence: TGTGCCAGCAGCGAGACTAGCGCGGCCACCGGGGAGCTGTTTTTT.

The CDR3 DNA reads as TGTGCCAGCAGCGACCGACGGTACTACGAGCAGTACTTC. Amino acid sequence: CASSDRRYYEQYF. The rearrangement joins TRBV7-8 to TRBJ2-7; D is undetermined. Trimming took off 5 bases at V and 3 bases at J, with 11 bases between the two ends. CDR1 is SGHVS, CDR2 FQNEAQ, per germline. CDR3 length: 13 amino acids.

This chain connects TRBV7-2 to TRBJ2-5; TRBD2 aligns across 10 bases. The closer fit of TRBJ2-7 to the DNA end suggests the J call may be wrong. This CDR3 comprises 17 residues. Germline CDR1 is SGHTA and CDR2 is FQGNSA. The CDR3 here is CASSLVRLAGVFYEQYF. CDR3 sequence (DNA): TGTGCCAGCAGCTTAGTTCGGCTAGCGGGAGTATTTTACGAGCAGTACTTC.

V and J are TRBV5-8 and TRBJ2-3; possible D gene TRBD1, 5 bases. The CDR3 covers 15 residues. Germline CDR1 SGHTS, CDR2 YDEGEE. V lost 2 bases to trimming and J lost 2 bases, with 12 bases between them. CDR3 in amino acids: CASSFDGGHTDTQYF. DNA for the CDR3: TGTGCCAGCAGCTTCGACGGCGGACACACAGATACGCAGTATTTT.

J is TRBJ1-4 and V is TRBV30, with TRBD1 matching over 7 bases. The length of the CDR3 is 15 residues. Germline V gene data show CDR1 as GTSNPN and CDR2 as SVGIG (reference sequence). Trimming at V came to 4 bases and at J to 2 bases, leaving 7 bases not matched to a gene. CDR3 loop: CAWTRIRGTNEKLFF. The DNA for the CDR3 is TGTGCCTGGACCCGAATCAGGGGGACTAATGAAAAACTGTTTTTT.

V is TRBV5-1 and J is TRBJ1-1; D is uncertain. With 5 bases removed from V and 5 bases from J, the gap between germline ends came to 13 bases. Germline V gene lookup returns CDR1 SGHRS and CDR2 YFSETQ. The CDR3 runs 13 residues. The CDR3 here is CASRLRGGTEAFF. CDR3 in DNA: TGCGCCAGCAGGCTAAGAGGAGGGACTGAAGCTTTCTTT.

CDR3 amino acids: CASSLEPGAGTEAFF. CDR3 nucleotides: TGTGCCAGCAGCTTGGAGCCGGGGGCGGGCACTGAAGCTTTCTTT. The chain combines TRBV5-5 with TRBJ1-1; TRBD1 is a possible D gene (6 bases). The CDR3 covers 15 residues. Germline V lookup: CDR1 SGHKS, CDR2 YYEKEE (reference sequence). The germline V and J ends were trimmed by 0 bases and 4 bases, with 13 bases remaining between them.

The chain recombines TRBV7-6 with TRBJ2-7; 7 bases line up with TRBD2. Unmatched junction bases numbered 8, after V lost 5 bases and J lost 4 bases. The CDR3 is 14 amino acids. Per germline, CDR1 SGHVS and CDR2 FNYEAQ. CDR3 loop: CASSQTSLRYEQYF. CDR3 DNA: TGTGCCAGCAGCCAGACTAGCTTGCGATACGAGCAGTACTTC.

J is TRBJ1-1 and V is TRBV19, with D perhaps TRBD1 (6 bases). CDR1 and CDR2 from the germline V gene are LNHDA and SQIVND (reference sequence). Trimming left V 8 bases short and J 5 bases short, with 18 bases between. This CDR3 contains 14 residues. Written as DNA, the CDR3 is TGTGCCAGTTCTATACAGGGAACGGTGACTGAAGCTTTCTTT. Its translation is CASSIQGTVTEAFF.

The gene calls are TRBV5-6 and TRBJ2-1; D may correspond to TRBD1 or TRBD2 (5 bases each). CDR3 length equals 15 residues. Trimming stripped 0 bases from V and 2 bases from J, with 9 bases between. Germline V gene lookup returns CDR1 SGHDT and CDR2 YYEEEE. CDR3 loop: CASSLARGPYNEQFF. As DNA, the CDR3 is TGTGCCAGCAGCTTGGCGAGGGGACCCTACAATGAGCAGTTCTTC.

The rearrangement joins TRBV7-6 to TRBJ2-7, with D unclear. V shed 0 bases and J shed 5 bases, with 8 bases lying between them. Germline V gene data show CDR1 as SGHVS and CDR2 as FNYEAQ. This CDR3 is 13 amino acids long. CDR3: CASSLAGFDEQYF. In DNA, the CDR3 is TGTGCCAGCAGCTTAGCGGGATTTGACGAGCAGTACTTC.

The chain is built from TRBV11-2 and TRBJ2-7, with D unresolved. The CDR3 has 15 residues. V gave up 1 base and J gave up 1 base, with 11 bases separating them. CDR1 is SGHAT, CDR2 FQNNGV, per germline. The CDR3 DNA reads as TGTGCCAGCAGCTTAGGCCTAGGCCAATCCTACGAGCAGTACTTC. It is translated as CASSLGLGQSYEQYF.

This clone was counted once. The rearrangement joins TRBV5-1 to TRBJ2-7; possible D gene TRBD2, 5 bases. Between the trimmed V and J ends, which lost 1 base and 2 bases, there was a span of 10 bases. In germline, CDR1 is SGHRS, CDR2 YFSETQ. The CDR3 contains 14 residues. The CDR3 reads CASSLHRDTYEQYF. CDR3 nucleotides: TGCGCCAGCAGCTTGCACCGGGATACCTACGAGCAGTACTTC. Full variable domain (outside the CDR3, taken from reference TRBV5-1 and TRBJ2-7): KAGVTQTPRYLIKTRGQQVTLSCSPISGHRSVSWYQQTPGQGLQFLFEYFSETQRNKGNFPGRFSGRQFSNSRSEMNVSTLELGDSALYLCASSLHRDTYEQYFGPGTRLTVT.

This chain connects TRBV29-1 to TRBJ2-2; D is undetermined. The CDR3 covers 12 residues. Trimming removed 4 bases from V and 7 bases from J, with 10 bases in between. Germline V gene data show CDR1 as SQVTM and CDR2 as ANQGSEA. The CDR3 DNA reads TGCAGCGTTGTCGCGATGAACGGGGAGCTGTTTTTT. Its protein is CSVVAMNGELFF.

The chain is built from TRBV5-1 and TRBJ1-4; D gene uncertain. The CDR3 totals 15 residues. Trimming pared 4 bases from V and 7 bases from J, leaving 17 bases between. Germline V gene data show CDR1 as SGHRS and CDR2 as YFSETQ. CDR3 region: CASSPGPAWGEKLFF. CDR3 nucleotides: TGCGCCAGCAGCCCAGGACCCGCCTGGGGTGAAAAACTGTTTTTT.